A single sample gave rise to the 14 T cell receptor beta chains below, sequenced in a study of shared clonotypes between healthy human individuals. TCRdb's table, derived via immunoSEQ multiplex PCR, lists solely in-frame clones and lacks some. The sample lists 1.4 million or so clones; 97% to 99% were seen once. Material for sequencing was naive CD4+ T cells sorted from blood. Subset in this sample: CD45RA+ positively selected. The receptors were gathered from a man in his thirties or forties in good health.

The chain joins TRBV15 to TRBJ1-1; D possibly corresponds to TRBD1 (6 bases). Trimming removed 2 bases at V and 4 bases at J, with 11 bases between. The CDR3 length is 14 residues. Germline-derived CDR1 and CDR2 are LNHNV and YYDKDF (reference sequence). The CDR3 here is CATSRQLDSTEAFF. DNA for the CDR3: TGTGCCACCAGCAGACAATTGGACAGCACTGAAGCTTTCTTT.

V and J are TRBV5-6 and TRBJ2-7; the D call may be TRBD1 or TRBD2 (6 bases each). The CDR3 spans 15 residues. Deletions cut 7 bases from V and 0 bases from J, with 17 bases between. The germline V gene has CDR1 SGHDT and CDR2 YYEEEE. This chain's CDR3 is CASRFGGLGSYEQYF. The CDR3 nucleotides are TGTGCCAGCCGTTTTGGGGGGCTGGGCTCCTACGAGCAGTACTTC. Drawing the rest from reference TRBV5-6 and TRBJ2-7, the complete variable domain is DAGVTQSPTHLIKTRGQQVTLRCSPKSGHDTVSWYQQALGQGPQFIFQYYEEEERQRGNFPDRFSGHQFPNYSSELNVNALLLGDSALYLCASRFGGLGSYEQYFGPGTRLTVT.

V is TRBV6-5 and J is TRBJ2-7, with D possibly being TRBD1 (6 bases). Looked up from germline, CDR1 is MNHEY and CDR2 is SVGAGI. The CDR3 has 12 residues. Trimming pared 6 bases from V and 5 bases from J, leaving 11 bases between. CDR3 sequence: CASSEQGDEQYF. CDR3 nucleotide sequence: TGTGCCAGCAGCGAACAGGGTGACGAGCAGTACTTC.

Written as DNA, the CDR3 is TGTGCCAGTAGTCCCCGACAGGGGGCGAGGGAATCGAAATTCTTC. Translation gives CASSPRQGARESKFF. The V call is TRBV19, the J call TRBJ2-1, with 10 positions matching TRBD1. Trimming removed 5 bases from V and 16 bases from J; junction bases left unmatched: 17. The CDR3 spans 15 residues. Per the germline V gene, CDR1 is LNHDA and CDR2 is SQIVND (reference sequence).

This chain connects TRBV5-1 to TRBJ2-2, with D perhaps matching TRBD1 or TRBD2 (5 bases each). Looked up from germline, CDR1 is SGHRS and CDR2 is YFSETQ. V was cut by 2 bases and J by 8 bases, with 13 bases left in between. This CDR3 has 14 amino acids. The CDR3: CASSFIPGTGELFF. CDR3 nucleotide sequence: TGCGCCAGCAGCTTTATACCGGGGACGGGGGAGCTGTTTTTT.

The chain combines TRBV29-1 with TRBJ2-7; TRBD1 agrees at 8 bases. CDR1 and CDR2 from the germline V gene are SQVTM and ANQGSEA. CDR3 size: 14 residues. V dropped 4 bases and J dropped 2; count of bases not matched to a gene: 7. CDR3 DNA sequence: TGCAGCGTTGTCGAGGACAGGGACACCTACGAGCAGTACTTC. Translating gives CSVVEDRDTYEQYF.

A remark on this clone: The sample has other DNA sequences that encode this CDR3 too. The chain combines TRBV5-1 with TRBJ1-4, with 11 bases fitting TRBD1. Trimming removed 4 bases from V and 6 bases from J; junction bases left unmatched: 2. The CDR3 is 14 residues long. The germline V gene encodes CDR1 SGHRS and CDR2 YFSETQ. CDR3 protein: CASSQGQGDEKLFF. CDR3 in DNA: TGCGCCAGCAGCCAGGGACAGGGGGATGAAAAACTGTTTTTT.

The chain is built from TRBV11-1 and TRBJ2-5, with 7 nucleotides matching TRBD2. V gave up 3 bases and J gave up 4 bases; unmatched junction bases: 14. Looked up from germline, CDR1 is SGHAT and CDR2 is FQDESV (reference sequence). The CDR3 is made up of 17 amino acids. The CDR3 DNA sequence: TGTGCCAGCAGCTTTTTCCCCCGACTAGGCGGGGGAGAGACCCAGTACTTC. Translation gives CASSFFPRLGGGETQYF.

This sequence joins TRBV7-2 and TRBJ2-3; no clear D gene. The CDR3 is 13 amino acids. V was trimmed by 5 bases and J by 8 bases, leaving 14 bases between them. Germline lookup yields CDR1 SGHTA and CDR2 FQGNSA. The DNA for the CDR3 is TGTGCCAGCAGCGTACCTTTTTTGGGTACGCAGTATTTT. Translated, it gives CASSVPFLGTQYF.

The chain employs TRBV6-4 and TRBJ2-7, with TRBD2 matching 12 bases. The CDR3 covers 20 residues. The V and J ends lost 8 bases and 3 bases, in that order; junction bases with no gene match: 23. Looked up from germline, CDR1 is MRHNA and CDR2 is SNTAGT. CDR3: CASSQWGFASGRALRYEQYF. DNA of the CDR3: TGTGCCAGCTCCCAGTGGGGGTTCGCTAGCGGGAGGGCCTTACGCTACGAGCAGTACTTC.

The chain uses TRBV7-2 and TRBJ2-7; no reliable D call. This CDR3 has 14 residues. V lost 5 bases to trimming and J lost 3 bases, with 14 bases between them. Per germline, CDR1 SGHTA and CDR2 FQGNSA. The CDR3 DNA is TGTGCCAGCAGCCTAGAAGGTGGGGTCTACGAGCAGTACTTC. Translating it yields CASSLEGGVYEQYF.

This chain joins TRBV11-2 and TRBJ2-2; D might be TRBD1 (6 bases). This CDR3 spans 16 amino acids. The ends were cut back, 1 base at V and 2 bases at J, with 11 bases in the middle. Germline values: CDR1 SGHAT, CDR2 FQNNGV. Here the CDR3 reads CASSLVWGTNTGELFF. CDR3 bases: TGTGCCAGCAGCTTAGTATGGGGGACAAACACCGGGGAGCTGTTTTTT.

This clone was found once. The gene calls are TRBV5-8 and TRBJ1-1, with 7 bases fitting TRBD1. This CDR3 has 15 amino acids. Germline values: CDR1 SGHTS, CDR2 YDEGEE. J was trimmed by 1 base and V by 4 bases; bases with no gene match: 7. The DNA for the CDR3 is TGTGCCAGCAGCCCCCCGGGACAGAAGAACACTGAAGCTTTCTTT. Translation gives CASSPPGQKNTEAFF.

The CDR3 region has the DNA TGCGCCAGCACGGGCGGGAGAACCTACAATGAGCAGTTCTTC. This sequence encodes CASTGGRTYNEQFF. The V gene is TRBV10-2, the J gene TRBJ2-1; TRBD2 aligns across 7 bases. Germline values: CDR1 WSHSY, CDR2 SAAADI. The CDR3 has 14 residues. J was trimmed by 2 bases and V by 7 bases; bases with no gene match: 5.